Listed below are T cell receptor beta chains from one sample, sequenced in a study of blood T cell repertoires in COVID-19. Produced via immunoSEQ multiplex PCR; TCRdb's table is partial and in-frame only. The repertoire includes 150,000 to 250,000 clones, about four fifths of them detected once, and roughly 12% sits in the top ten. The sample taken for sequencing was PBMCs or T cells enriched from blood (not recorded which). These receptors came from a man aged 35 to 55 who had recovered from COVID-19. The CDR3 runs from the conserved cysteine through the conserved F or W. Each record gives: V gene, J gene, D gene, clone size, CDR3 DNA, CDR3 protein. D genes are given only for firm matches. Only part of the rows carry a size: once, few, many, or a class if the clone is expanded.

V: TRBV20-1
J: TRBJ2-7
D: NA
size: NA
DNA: TGCAGTGCTAGTCATTCCAGCGGAGGTTCCTACGAGCAGTACTTC
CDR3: CSASHSSGGSYEQYF

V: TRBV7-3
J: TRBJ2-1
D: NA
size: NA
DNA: TGTGCCAGCAGCCCCGCCCGGGAGAATGAGCAGTTCTTC
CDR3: CASSPARENEQFF

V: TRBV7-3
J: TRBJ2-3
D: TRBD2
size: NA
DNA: TGTGCCAGCAGCATCCTAGCGGGAGCCACAGATACGCAGTATTTT
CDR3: CASSILAGATDTQYF

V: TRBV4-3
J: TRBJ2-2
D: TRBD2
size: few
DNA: TGCGCCAGCAGCCCGGGACTAGCGGACAACACCGGGGAGCTGTTTTTT
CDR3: CASSPGLADNTGELFF

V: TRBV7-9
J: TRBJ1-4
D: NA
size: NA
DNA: TGTGCCAGCAGCTTAGACTTGGGAGGCCGAAATGAAAAACTGTTTTTT
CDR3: CASSLDLGGRNEKLFF

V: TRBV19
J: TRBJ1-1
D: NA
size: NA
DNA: TGTGCCAGTAGCTTCGTCCTCTTACGGACTCTTCCAAACACTGAAGCTTTCTTT
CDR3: CASSFVLLRTLPNTEAFF

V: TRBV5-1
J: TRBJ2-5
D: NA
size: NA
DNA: TGCGCCAGCAGCTTCGGACCCGGGGAGGAGACCCAGTACTTC
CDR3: CASSFGPGEETQYF

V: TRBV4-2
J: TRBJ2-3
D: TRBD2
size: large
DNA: TGTGCCAGCAGCCAAGAGGGGACCAGGACTAGACCAGATACGCAGTATTTT
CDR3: CASSQEGTRTRPDTQYF

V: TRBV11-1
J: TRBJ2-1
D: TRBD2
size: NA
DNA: TGTGCCAGCAGCTTGAGAAAGCGGGAGGGATATGAGCAGTTCTTC
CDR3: CASSLRKREGYEQFF

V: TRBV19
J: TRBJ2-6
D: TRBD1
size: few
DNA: TGTGCCAGTAGTATTCACAGGGGGCCTACGATATCTGGGGCCAACGTCCTGACTTTC
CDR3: CASSIHRGPTISGANVLTF

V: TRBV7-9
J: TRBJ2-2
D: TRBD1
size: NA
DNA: TGTGCCAGCAGCTCTCTGGAACAGGGGGCGGACACCGGGGAGCTGTTTTTT
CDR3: CASSSLEQGADTGELFF

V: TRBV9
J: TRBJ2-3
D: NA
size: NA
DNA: TGTGCCAGCAGCGTAGGCGGGCGGGCAGATACGCAGTATTTT
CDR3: CASSVGGRADTQYF

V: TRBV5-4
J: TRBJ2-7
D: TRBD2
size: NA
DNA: TGTGCCAGCAGCTCAGACGCTAGCGGGGGGTACGAGCAGTACTTC
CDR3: CASSSDASGGYEQYF

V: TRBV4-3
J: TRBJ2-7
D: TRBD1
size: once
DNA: TGCGCCAGCAGCCAAAGCGACAGGGTAGGTGACGAGCAGTACTTC
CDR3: CASSQSDRVGDEQYF